These T cell receptor beta chains were read from a single sample in a study of shared clonotypes between healthy human individuals. Produced via immunoSEQ multiplex PCR; TCRdb's table is partial and in-frame only. Of about 680,000 clones listed, approximately 73% are singletons. Sequencing was performed on memory CD4+ T cells sorted from blood. The receptors derive from a young woman in good health. Both conserved end residues are trimmed from each CDR3. A row's size may be missing; if present it is once, few, many or a size class.

j_call,v_call,clone_size,cdr3_aa
TRBJ1-4,TRBV30,.,AWRLYEKLF
TRBJ2-2,TRBV18,.,ASSPHRTGGELF
TRBJ2-3,TRBV7-2,.,ASRLGGTGADTQY
TRBJ2-1,TRBV7-2,.,ASSLGLAGGPENEQF
TRBJ1-1,TRBV6-1,.,ASRDRPRGTEAF
TRBJ2-1,TRBV4-1,.,ASSATGKGSYNEQF
TRBJ2-2,TRBV7-9,.,ASSLGSGKARGRTGELF
TRBJ2-5,TRBV9,.,ASSVGVAAQETQY
TRBJ1-1,TRBV15,.,ATSRGGGLGTEAF
TRBJ2-1,TRBV27,few,ASSPTMSSYNEQF
TRBJ1-5,TRBV6-1,.,AIADRGSNQPQH
TRBJ2-1,TRBV11-2,many,ASSTGTYNEQF
TRBJ1-1,TRBV5-6,few,ASSSDAEAF
TRBJ1-4,TRBV2,.,ASSEAYQGRGEKLF
TRBJ1-1,TRBV7-9,few,ASSLENTEAF
TRBJ2-1,TRBV27,.,ASSRLAGGASSYNEQF
TRBJ1-1,TRBV28,.,ASSSAGQGNTEAF
TRBJ1-1,TRBV5-1,few,ASSPTGTGTEAF
TRBJ2-5,TRBV29-1,.,SVHFPRGETQY
TRBJ2-1,TRBV11-1,.,ASSLAKGLAVDEQF
TRBJ2-5,TRBV7-3,.,ASSAKRSGTGGQETQY
TRBJ2-2,TRBV4-2,.,ASSQAGGRGMRTGELF
TRBJ2-6,TRBV7-8,.,ASSLSTRAGANVLT
TRBJ2-7,TRBV27,.,ASSLKQGAYEQY
TRBJ2-7,TRBV2,few,ASTFRAPGEQY
TRBJ2-1,TRBV9,few,ASSVATSGTNGEQF
TRBJ1-2,TRBV27,.,ASSKGGAYT
TRBJ2-2,TRBV5-4,few,ASSLYVNTGELF
TRBJ1-1,TRBV10-3,.,AIIRQGDTEAF
TRBJ2-2,TRBV27,few,ASSSHGTGGTGELF
TRBJ2-6,TRBV5-1,.,ASSFSAGANVLT
TRBJ2-7,TRBV4-1,few,ASSQQGALPYEQY
TRBJ1-1,TRBV4-1,.,ASSQEGALRAF
TRBJ2-5,TRBV14,once,ASSHPWRGLVETQY
TRBJ1-1,TRBV18,.,ASSRQLGGSNTEAF
TRBJ2-1,TRBV14,.,ASSRDSYNEQF